What follows describes a single T cell receptor (beta chain). This sample was included in a study of blood T cell repertoires in COVID-19. The CDR3 extends over 16 amino acids. Trimming took 0 bases from V and 5 from J; bases not matched to a gene: 6. The germline gives CDR1 LGHNA, CDR2 YNFKEQ. In the source study's methods: Amplification of reference gene primers provided the estimated nucleated cell counts. Data came from immunoSEQ multiplex PCR; TCRdb stores just in-frame clones and leaves some out. The D gene and trimming were derived from the DNA, and the V and J assignments and clone size from that table. The sample contains approximately 150,000 clones, 76% of which appear only once.

The sequenced material came from peripheral blood. V gene TRBV4-2 combines with J gene TRBJ2-2, with 7 bases aligning to TRBD2. The TCR was taken from a man aged 60-69 years with acute or convalescent COVID-19. CDR3 nucleotide sequence: TGTGCCAGCAGCCAAGAAGGCGGGAGAGGGACCGGGGAGCTGTTTTTT. Its translation: CASSQEGGRGTGELFF.